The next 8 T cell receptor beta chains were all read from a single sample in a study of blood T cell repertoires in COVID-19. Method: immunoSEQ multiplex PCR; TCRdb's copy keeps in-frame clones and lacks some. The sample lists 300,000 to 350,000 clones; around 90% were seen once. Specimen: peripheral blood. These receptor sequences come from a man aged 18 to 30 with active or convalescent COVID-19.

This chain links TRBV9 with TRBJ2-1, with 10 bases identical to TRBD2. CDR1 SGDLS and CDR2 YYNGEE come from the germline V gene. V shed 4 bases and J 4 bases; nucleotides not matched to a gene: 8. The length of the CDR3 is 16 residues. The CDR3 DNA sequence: TGTGCCAGCAGCCCGGTGGTAGCGGGAGGTTACAATGAGCAGTTCTTC. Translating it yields CASSPVVAGGYNEQFF.

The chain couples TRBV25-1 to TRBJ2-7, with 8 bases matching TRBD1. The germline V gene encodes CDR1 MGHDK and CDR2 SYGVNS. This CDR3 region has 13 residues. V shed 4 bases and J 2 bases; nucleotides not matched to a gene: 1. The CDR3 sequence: CASSADRAYEQYF. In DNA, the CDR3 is TGTGCCAGCAGTGCGGACAGGGCCTACGAGCAGTACTTC.

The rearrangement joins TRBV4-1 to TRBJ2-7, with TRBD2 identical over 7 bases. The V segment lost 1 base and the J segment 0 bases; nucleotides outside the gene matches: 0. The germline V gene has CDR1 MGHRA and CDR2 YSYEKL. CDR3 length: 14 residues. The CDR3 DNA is TGCGCCAGCAGCCAAGGCGGGAGCTCCTACGAGCAGTACTTC. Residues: CASSQGGSSYEQYF.

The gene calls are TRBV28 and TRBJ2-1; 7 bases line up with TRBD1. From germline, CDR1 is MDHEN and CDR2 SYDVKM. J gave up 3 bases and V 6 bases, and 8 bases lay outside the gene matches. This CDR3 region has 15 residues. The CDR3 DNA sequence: TGTGCCAGCAGCACCGGGACAGCGGACTACAATGAGCAGTTCTTC. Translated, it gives CASSTGTADYNEQFF.

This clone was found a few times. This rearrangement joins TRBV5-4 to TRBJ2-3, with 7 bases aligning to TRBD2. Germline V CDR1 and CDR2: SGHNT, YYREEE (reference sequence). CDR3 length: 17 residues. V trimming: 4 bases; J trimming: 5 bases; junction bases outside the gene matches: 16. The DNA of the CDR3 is TGTGCCAGCAGCCTGGTGGGGGGAGGGTCTCGGGGAGATACGCAGTATTTT. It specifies CASSLVGGGSRGDTQYF.

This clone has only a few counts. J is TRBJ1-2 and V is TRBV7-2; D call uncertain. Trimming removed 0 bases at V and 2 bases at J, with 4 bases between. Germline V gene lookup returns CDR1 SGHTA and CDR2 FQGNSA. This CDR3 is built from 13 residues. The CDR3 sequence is CASSLAPNYGYTF. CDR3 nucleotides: TGTGCCAGCAGCTTAGCCCCAAACTATGGCTACACCTTC.

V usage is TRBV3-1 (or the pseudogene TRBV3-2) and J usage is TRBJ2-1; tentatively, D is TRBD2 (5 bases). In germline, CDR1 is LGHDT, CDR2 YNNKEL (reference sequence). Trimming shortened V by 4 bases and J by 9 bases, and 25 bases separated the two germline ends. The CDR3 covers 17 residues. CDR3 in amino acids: CASSLPGASSDLGEQFF. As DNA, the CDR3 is TGTGCCAGCAGCCTCCCAGGAGCTAGCTCGGATTTGGGTGAGCAGTTCTTC.

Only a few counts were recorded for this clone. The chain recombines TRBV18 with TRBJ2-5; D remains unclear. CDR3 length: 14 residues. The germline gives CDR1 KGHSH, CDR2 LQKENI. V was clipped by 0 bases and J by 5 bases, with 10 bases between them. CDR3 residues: CASSPPATRETQYF. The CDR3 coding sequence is TGTGCCAGCTCACCACCCGCAACGAGGGAGACCCAGTACTTC.